This entry lists 21 T cell receptor beta chains sequenced from one sample in a study of blood T cell repertoires in COVID-19. This table comes from immunoSEQ multiplex PCR, and its TCRdb copy is limited to in-frame clones, with some not included. The repertoire has around 400,000 clones, around 87% of them found once; the top ten carry roughly 2.1%. The sequencing sample was made of peripheral blood. The receptor set was obtained from a woman in her sixties with COVID-19, enrolled during active disease.

The rearrangement joins TRBV6-5 to TRBJ2-7; D not resolved. The ends were cut back, 5 bases at V and 4 bases at J, with 18 bases in the middle. The CDR3 length is 15 residues. In germline, CDR1 is MNHEY, CDR2 SVGAGI. The CDR3 here is CASSPSFWSEYEQYF. CDR3 nucleotides: TGTGCCAGCAGTCCCTCGTTCTGGTCTGAGTACGAGCAGTACTTC.

This rearrangement joins TRBV19 to TRBJ1-6; no firm D call. Per the germline V gene, CDR1 is LNHDA and CDR2 is SQIVND (reference sequence). CDR3 length: 15 residues. The V and J ends lost 5 bases and 4 bases respectively, with 12 bases between them. CDR3 in amino acids: CASSPPGVYNSPLHF. The CDR3 region has the DNA TGTGCCAGTAGTCCCCCCGGTGTTTATAATTCACCCCTCCACTTT.

The V and J genes are TRBV5-4 and TRBJ2-7; D unclear. CDR3 length equals 17 residues. Germline CDR1 is SGHNT and CDR2 is YYREEE (reference sequence). Trimming removed 2 bases from V and 2 bases from J, with 20 bases in between. The CDR3 protein is CASSFRAISPETYEQYF. Written as DNA, the CDR3 is TGTGCCAGCAGCTTTCGAGCTATATCACCGGAGACCTACGAGCAGTACTTC.

CDR3 in DNA: TGTGCCAGTAGGAACAGGGGTGGTGGAAACACCATATATTTT. This sequence encodes CASRNRGGGNTIYF. The V and J genes are TRBV19 and TRBJ1-3; 7 bases line up with TRBD1. This CDR3 has 14 residues. With 6 bases clipped from V and 3 bases from J, the junction kept 5 bases outside the gene matches. Germline values: CDR1 LNHDA, CDR2 SQIVND (reference sequence).

V is TRBV19 and J is TRBJ2-1; D is possibly TRBD1 (5 bases). V was trimmed by 2 bases and J by 12 bases, leaving 20 bases between them. The CDR3 spans 15 residues. CDR1 and CDR2 from the germline V gene are LNHDA and SQIVND (reference sequence). The DNA for the CDR3 is TGTGCCAGTAGTATACGGGCAGGGAACGTTTTCGTGCAGTTCTTC. It is translated as CASSIRAGNVFVQFF.

This chain links TRBV3-1 (or the pseudogene TRBV3-2) with TRBJ2-1, with D possibly being TRBD1 (6 bases). Germline V gene data show CDR1 as LGHDT and CDR2 as YNNKEL (reference sequence). The CDR3 spans 14 residues. Trimming removed 10 bases from V and 3 bases from J, with 16 bases in between. CDR3 nucleotides: TGTGCCACCGGCCCGGACAGTATCTACAATGAGCAGTTCTTC. Translation: CATGPDSIYNEQFF.

The V call is TRBV30, the J call TRBJ1-3, with D possibly TRBD1 on 6 matching bases. The germline V and J ends were trimmed by 2 bases and 1 base, with 12 bases remaining between them. CDR1 is GTSNPN and CDR2 is SVGIG in the germline V gene (reference sequence). This CDR3 region has 15 residues. The CDR3 nucleotides read TGTGCCTGGAGTCAGGGGTTGGGGTCTGGAAACACCATATATTTT. Translation: CAWSQGLGSGNTIYF.

V usage is TRBV29-1 and J usage is TRBJ1-1; possible D gene TRBD1, 5 bases. CDR1 SQVTM and CDR2 ANQGSEA come from the germline V gene. This CDR3 comprises 12 residues. Trimming left V 7 bases short and J 1 base short, with 10 bases between. The DNA of the CDR3 is TGCAGCGCAGACAGAGGGAACACTGAAGCTTTCTTT. Amino acids: CSADRGNTEAFF.

This clone was observed once. The gene calls are TRBV6-5 and TRBJ2-2; no clear D. CDR1 is MNHEY, CDR2 SVGAGI, per germline. The germline V and J ends were trimmed by 0 bases and 8 bases, with 4 bases remaining between them. The CDR3 consists of 12 residues. CDR3 protein: CASSYSPGELFF. In nucleotides, the CDR3 is TGTGCCAGCAGTTACTCCCCGGGGGAGCTGTTTTTT.

J is TRBJ2-1 and V is TRBV9; tentative D call: TRBD1 (6 bases). Germline-derived CDR1 and CDR2 are SGDLS and YYNGEE. V lost 4 bases and J lost 4, with 15 bases in between. The CDR3 totals 15 residues. CDR3 DNA sequence: TGTGCCAGCAGCCCCGGGCACAGGGATTACAATGAGCAGTTCTTC. Residues: CASSPGHRDYNEQFF.

The CDR3 DNA reads TGTGCCAGACCGGGGGGGTCGGGAAATGAGCAGTTCTTC. Amino acids: CARPGGSGNEQFF. V is TRBV5-4 and J is TRBJ2-1; 8 bases are a match to TRBD2. Germline CDR1 is SGHNT and CDR2 is YYREEE (reference sequence). The CDR3 is 13 residues long. V lost 8 bases to trimming and J lost 7 bases; unmatched junction nucleotides: 8. Drawing the rest from reference TRBV5-4 and TRBJ2-1, the complete variable domain is ETGVTQSPTHLIKTRGQQVTLRCSSQSGHNTVSWYQQALGQGPQFIFQYYREEENGRGNFPPRFSGLQFPNYSSELNVNALELDDSALYLCARPGGSGNEQFFGPGTRLTVL.

J is TRBJ2-7 and V is TRBV9, with D possibly being TRBD1 (6 bases). Germline V gene sequence: CDR1 SGDLS, CDR2 YYNGEE. The V gene lost 0 bases and the J gene lost 3 bases, with 13 bases spanning the gap. This CDR3 region has 15 residues. Here the CDR3 DNA reads TGTGCCAGCAGCGTAGGGCAGGGGTGGGTCTACGAGCAGTACTTC. Translated, it gives CASSVGQGWVYEQYF. Full variable domain (remainder filled in from reference TRBV9 and TRBJ2-7): DSGVTQTPKHLITATGQRVTLRCSPRSGDLSVYWYQQSLDQGLQFLIQYYNGEERAKGNILERFSAQQFPDLHSELNLSSLELGDSALYFCASSVGQGWVYEQYFGPGTRLTVT.

The genes are TRBV27 and TRBJ1-2; TRBD1 matches 10 bases. From germline, CDR1 is MNHEY and CDR2 SMNVEV (reference sequence). The CDR3 is 15 amino acids. Losses at the gene ends were 3 bases for V and 4 bases for J; bases not matched to a gene: 5. This chain's CDR3 is CASSFDRGRVYGYTF. The CDR3, as DNA: TGTGCCAGCAGTTTCGACAGGGGGCGGGTCTATGGCTACACCTTC.

The chain is built from TRBV7-2 and TRBJ1-2; maybe TRBD1 (6 bases). The CDR3 is 16 amino acids. The V gene's germline CDR1 is SGHTA and CDR2 FQGNSA. Trimming took off 5 bases at V and 0 bases at J, with 16 bases between the two ends. The CDR3 reads CASSTGKGLTNYGYTF. The DNA for the CDR3 is TGTGCCAGCAGCACAGGGAAAGGACTTACTAACTATGGCTACACCTTC.

The rearrangement links TRBV7-9 to TRBJ1-2, with 7 bases fitting TRBD1. The germline CDR1 and CDR2 sequences are SEHNR and FQNEAQ (reference sequence). Germline trimming cut 4 bases from V and 8 bases from J; bases unmatched to any gene: 16. The CDR3 covers 16 residues. The chain's CDR3 is CASSSIRATGERGYTF. CDR3 bases: TGTGCCAGCAGCTCGATACGTGCTACAGGGGAGAGAGGCTACACCTTC.

The rearrangement joins TRBV27 to TRBJ1-1; the match to TRBD1 covers 10 bases. V lost 5 bases to trimming and J lost 5 bases; unmatched junction nucleotides: 8. CDR1 is MNHEY, CDR2 SMNVEV, per germline (reference sequence). The CDR3 runs to 15 residues. The CDR3 here is CASSRPGTGVTEAFF. The CDR3 DNA reads TGTGCCAGCAGTAGACCCGGGACAGGGGTTACTGAAGCTTTCTTT.

The CDR3 coding sequence is TGCGCCAGCAGCTTTGGAAGGGGGCTAGCCTTTACTTCCTACGAGCAGTACTTC. This translates into CASSFGRGLAFTSYEQYF. The gene calls are TRBV5-1 and TRBJ2-7; 7 positions agree with TRBD1. Losses at the gene ends were 2 bases for V and 1 base for J; bases not matched to a gene: 15. Germline CDR1 SGHRS, CDR2 YFSETQ. The CDR3 consists of 18 residues.

The chain joins TRBV10-2 to TRBJ2-7; D not resolved. CDR1 is WSHSY, CDR2 SAAADI, per germline. This CDR3 is 12 amino acids long. V was clipped by 5 bases and J by 5 bases, with 10 bases between them. The CDR3 sequence is CASSRGVHEQYF. CDR3 DNA sequence: TGCGCCAGCAGTCGTGGAGTTCACGAGCAGTACTTC.

This chain links TRBV5-4 with TRBJ1-6; maybe TRBD1 (5 bases). Trimming took 1 base from V and 6 from J, leaving 11 bases between them. The germline V gene has CDR1 SGHNT and CDR2 YYREEE (reference sequence). CDR3 length equals 15 residues. In nucleotides, the CDR3 is TGTGCCAGCAGCTTGAAAGGGGCTGCTAATTCACCCCTCCACTTT. It codes for CASSLKGAANSPLHF.

Comment on this clone: Other DNA sequences in the same sample also yield this CDR3. The chain links TRBV18 to TRBJ1-2, with 7 positions matching TRBD1. This CDR3 has 14 amino acids. Trimming cost V 3 bases and J 5 bases; bases outside gene matches: 6. Germline V gene data show CDR1 as KGHSH and CDR2 as LQKENI. The CDR3 region has the DNA TGTGCCAGCTCACCCGGACAGGAGGGTTATGGCTACACCTTC. This codes for CASSPGQEGYGYTF.

The chain carries TRBV7-8 and TRBJ1-5, with D possibly being TRBD1 (5 bases). Germline V gene lookup returns CDR1 SGHVS and CDR2 FQNEAQ. The V end was cut by 2 bases, the J end by 4 bases, with 9 bases between. The CDR3 loop spans 14 amino acids. CDR3 residues: CASSLQGGNQPQHF. The CDR3 region has the DNA TGTGCCAGCAGCTTACAGGGAGGGAATCAGCCCCAGCATTTT.